These 9 T cell receptor beta chains share one sample of origin, sequenced in a study of blood T cells in healthy people across ages. Using a J-beta primer mix together with a sample-barcoded 5' primer, a second PCR was run for roughly 6 to 12 cycles. TCRdb redid the calling of the 5' RACE reads with MiXCR, one entry per CDR3 protein. Among just over 1 million distinct CDR3 sequences, around 43% were seen once, and the ten largest hold about 19%. Material: blood. The receptors come from an older woman in good health.

V usage is TRBV20-1 and J usage is TRBJ1-1; D gene unclear. Germline values: CDR1 DFQATT, CDR2 SNEGSKA (reference sequence). CDR3 size: 14 residues. The ends were cut back, 2 bases at V and 4 bases at J, with 14 bases in the middle. The CDR3: CSARFFGRGTEAFF. The DNA for the CDR3 is TGCAGTGCTAGATTCTTTGGCCGGGGCACTGAAGCTTTCTTT.

The V and J genes are TRBV5-6 and TRBJ2-5; 11 bases agree with TRBD1. With V trimmed by 6 bases and J by 3 bases, 4 bases remained unmatched. This CDR3 has 14 residues. CDR1 is SGHDT and CDR2 is YYEEEE in the germline V gene. Here the CDR3 DNA reads TGTGCCAGCACCTGGACAGGGGGCGAAGAGACCCAGTACTTC. It codes for CASTWTGGEETQYF.

The CDR3, as DNA: TGTGCCAGCAGTCCTATAGCGGCCGGGGAGTCAGATACGCAGTATTTT. Protein product: CASSPIAAGESDTQYF. The chain is built from TRBV5-6 and TRBJ2-3, with D perhaps matching TRBD2 (6 bases). The CDR3 length is 16 residues. Germline V CDR1 and CDR2: SGHDT, YYEEEE. Trimming took off 5 bases at V and 4 bases at J, with 20 bases between the two ends. Filled out from reference TRBV5-6 and TRBJ2-3, the complete variable domain reads DAGVTQSPTHLIKTRGQQVTLRCSPKSGHDTVSWYQQALGQGPQFIFQYYEEEERQRGNFPDRFSGHQFPNYSSELNVNALLLGDSALYLCASSPIAAGESDTQYFGPGTRLTVL.

The V and J genes are TRBV6-2 or TRBV6-3 and TRBJ2-3; 9 bases agree with TRBD2. The CDR3 loop spans 17 amino acids. V lost 2 bases to trimming and J lost 4 bases; unmatched junction nucleotides: 10. Germline V lookup: CDR1 MNHEY, CDR2 SVGEGT. The CDR3 protein is CASSYVAGGPLPDTQYF. Here the CDR3 DNA reads TGTGCCAGCAGTTACGTTGCGGGAGGGCCGTTGCCAGATACGCAGTATTTT.

With respect to this clonotype: The junction departs from the called germline gene at one end, perhaps through a read error. The chain has TRBV7-8 and TRBJ2-4; 8 bases match TRBD1. Germline lookup yields CDR1 SGHVS and CDR2 FQNEAQ. The CDR3 is 19 residues long. CDR3 nucleotides: TGTGCCAGCAGCCCAAGGGGCAGGGGGCTGGGTTCTCGCAAAAACATTCAGTATTTC. Its translation is CASSPRGRGLGSRKNIQYF. Complete variable domain (other parts from reference TRBV7-8 and TRBJ2-4): GAGVSQSPRYKVAKRGQDVALRCDPISGHVSLFWYQQALGQGPEFLTYFQNEAQLDKSGLPSDRFFAERPEGSVSTLKIQRTQQEDSAVYLCASSPRGRGLGSRKNIQYFGAGTRLSVL.

This clonotype was seen only a few times. The CDR3 DNA is TGTGCCAGCAAACTAGCGGGAGACACCGGGGAGCTGTTTTTT. Amino acid sequence: CASKLAGDTGELFF. The rearrangement uses TRBV3-1 and TRBJ2-2; 11 bases agree with TRBD2. The germline V gene encodes CDR1 LGHDT and CDR2 YNNKEL (reference sequence). Unmatched junction bases numbered 1, after V lost 7 bases and J lost 3 bases. The CDR3 has 14 residues.

The chain carries TRBV7-9 and TRBJ2-4; 9 bases match TRBD1. The DNA end is more similar to TRBJ2-7, so the J call may be wrong. The CDR3 spans 16 residues. The V gene's germline CDR1 is SEHNR and CDR2 FQNEAQ (reference sequence). CDR3 protein: CASRYSYRGRSSEQYF. The CDR3 region has the DNA TGTGCCAGCAGATACTCGTACAGGGGGCGTAGTTCCGAGCAGTACTTC.

The table lists this clonotype with a few counts. CDR3: CSARDQGDEQFF. In DNA form, the CDR3 reads TGCAGTGCTAGAGATCAGGGCGATGAGCAGTTCTTC. V and J are TRBV20-1 and TRBJ2-1; TRBD1 is a possible D gene (5 bases). Between the trimmed V and J ends, which lost 0 bases and 8 bases, there was a span of 8 bases. CDR3 size: 12 residues. Germline CDR1 DFQATT, CDR2 SNEGSKA (reference sequence).

A few counts support this clonotype. The chain is built from TRBV12-3 or TRBV12-4 and TRBJ2-5; no definite D call. Trimming pared 7 bases from V and 2 bases from J, leaving 14 bases between. CDR3 length: 14 amino acids. The CDR3 coding sequence is TGTGCCAGCACAATAGGCAGGATACAAGAGACCCAGTACTTC. Amino acid sequence: CASTIGRIQETQYF.